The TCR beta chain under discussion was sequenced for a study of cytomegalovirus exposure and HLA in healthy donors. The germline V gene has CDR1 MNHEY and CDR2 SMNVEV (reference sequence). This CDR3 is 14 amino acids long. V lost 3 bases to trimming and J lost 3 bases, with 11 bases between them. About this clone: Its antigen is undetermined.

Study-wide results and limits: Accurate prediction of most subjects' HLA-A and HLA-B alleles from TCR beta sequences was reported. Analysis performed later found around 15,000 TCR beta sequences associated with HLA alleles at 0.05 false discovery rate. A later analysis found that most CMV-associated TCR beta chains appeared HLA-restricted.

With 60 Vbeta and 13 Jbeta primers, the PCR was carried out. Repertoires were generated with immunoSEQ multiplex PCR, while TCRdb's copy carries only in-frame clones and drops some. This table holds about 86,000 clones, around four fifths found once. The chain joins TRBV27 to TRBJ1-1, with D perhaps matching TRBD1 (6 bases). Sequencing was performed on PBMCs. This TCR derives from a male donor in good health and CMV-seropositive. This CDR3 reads CASSFSQGYTEAFF. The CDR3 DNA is TGTGCCAGCAGTTTCAGTCAGGGGTACACTGAAGCTTTCTTT.